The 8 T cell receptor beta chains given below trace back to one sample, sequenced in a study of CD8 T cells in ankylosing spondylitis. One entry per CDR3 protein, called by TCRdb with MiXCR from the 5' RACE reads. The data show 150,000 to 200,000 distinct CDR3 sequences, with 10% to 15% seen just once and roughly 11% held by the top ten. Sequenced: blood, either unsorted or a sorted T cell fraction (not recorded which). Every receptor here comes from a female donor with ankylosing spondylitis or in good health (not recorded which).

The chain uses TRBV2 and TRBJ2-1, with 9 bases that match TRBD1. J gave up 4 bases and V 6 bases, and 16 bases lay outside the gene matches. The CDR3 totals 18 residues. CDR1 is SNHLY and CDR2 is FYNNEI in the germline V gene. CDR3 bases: TGTGCCAGCAGGAAGGGGACAGGGACTGGGAGGACTTACAATGAGCAGTTCTTC. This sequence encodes CASRKGTGTGRTYNEQFF.

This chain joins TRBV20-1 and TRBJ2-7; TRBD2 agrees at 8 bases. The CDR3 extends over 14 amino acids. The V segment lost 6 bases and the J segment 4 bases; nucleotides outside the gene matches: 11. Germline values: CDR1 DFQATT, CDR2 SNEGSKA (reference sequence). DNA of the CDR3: TGCAGTGCCCGGCCGGCTAGCGGGTCTTACGAGCAGTACTTC. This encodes CSARPASGSYEQYF.

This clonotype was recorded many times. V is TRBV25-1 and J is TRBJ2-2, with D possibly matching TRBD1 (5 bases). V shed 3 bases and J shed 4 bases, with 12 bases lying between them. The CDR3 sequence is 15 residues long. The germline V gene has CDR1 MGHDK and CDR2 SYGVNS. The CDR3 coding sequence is TGTGCCAGCAGTGACAGGGCTTTCGGCACCGGGGAGCTGTTTTTT. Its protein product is CASSDRAFGTGELFF.

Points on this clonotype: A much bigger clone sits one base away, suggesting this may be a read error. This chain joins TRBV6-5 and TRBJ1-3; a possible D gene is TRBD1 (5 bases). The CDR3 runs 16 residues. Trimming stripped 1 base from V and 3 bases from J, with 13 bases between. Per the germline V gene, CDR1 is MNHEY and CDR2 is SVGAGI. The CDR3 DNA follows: TGTGCCAGCAGTTACTGGAGGAGGGGCGGTGGAAACACCATATATTTT. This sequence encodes CASSYWRRGGGNTIYF.

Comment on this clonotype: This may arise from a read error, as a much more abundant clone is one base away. CDR3 sequence (DNA): TGTGCCATCAGCGGAGGGGGACATTTGACTGAAGTTTTCTTT. Translated: CAISGGGHLTEVFF. This chain joins TRBV10-3 and TRBJ1-1, with D perhaps matching TRBD1 (6 bases). Germline CDR1 and CDR2: ENHRY and SYGVKD. This CDR3 is 14 amino acids long.

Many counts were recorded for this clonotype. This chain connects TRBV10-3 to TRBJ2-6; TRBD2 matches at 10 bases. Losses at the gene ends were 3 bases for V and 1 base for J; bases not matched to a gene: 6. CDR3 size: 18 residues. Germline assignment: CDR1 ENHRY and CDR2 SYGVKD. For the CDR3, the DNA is TGTGCCATCAGTGATTTTGCTAGCGGGAGATCTGGGGCCAACGTCCTGACTTTC. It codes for CAISDFASGRSGANVLTF.

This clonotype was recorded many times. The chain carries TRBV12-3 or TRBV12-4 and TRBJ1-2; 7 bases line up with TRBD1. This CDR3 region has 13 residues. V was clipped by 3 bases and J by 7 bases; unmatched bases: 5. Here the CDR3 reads CASSFDREAGYTF. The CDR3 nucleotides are TGTGCCAGCAGTTTCGACAGGGAGGCTGGCTACACCTTC.

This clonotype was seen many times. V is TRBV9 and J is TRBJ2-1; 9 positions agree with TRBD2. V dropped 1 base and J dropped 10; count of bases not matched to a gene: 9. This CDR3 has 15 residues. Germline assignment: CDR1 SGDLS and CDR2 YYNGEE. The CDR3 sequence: CASSVTGLAPGEQFF. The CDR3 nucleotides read TGTGCCAGCAGCGTAACGGGACTAGCCCCTGGAGAGCAGTTCTTC.